The rows below give T cell receptor beta chains drawn from one sample of a study of T cells in Graves' hyperthyroidism and ophthalmopathy. TCRdb redid the calling of the multiplex PCR reads with MiXCR, one entry per CDR3 protein. The sample lists about 530,000 distinct CDR3 sequences; 15% to 20% were seen once. Sequenced material: blood. Receptors originate from a woman younger than 35 with Graves' ophthalmopathy. Both conserved end residues are part of each CDR3.

V: TRBV6-1
CDR3: CASKIGQGASGANVLTF

V: TRBV7-3
CDR3: CASSESGAETQYF

V: TRBV27
CDR3: CAGSLSMGGGTEAFF

V: TRBV29-1
CDR3: CSVEIGQGLTGETQYF

V: TRBV27
CDR3: CASSISGRVHEQYF

V: TRBV5-1
CDR3: CASSLEGGVNTEAFF

V: TRBV27
CDR3: CASSTRGGTYEQYF

V: TRBV5-1
CDR3: CASSPRERGAWETQYF

V: TRBV5-1
CDR3: CASSFGGALEGTQYF

V: TRBV6-1
CDR3: CASSPLAGVETQYF

V: TRBV11-2
CDR3: CASSLGDIEAFF

V: TRBV6-1
CDR3: CATPGTGDYEQYF

V: TRBV27
CDR3: CASSRDRVMTEAFF

V: TRBV19
CDR3: CASSIDPPGLAGPYNEQYF

V: TRBV19
CDR3: CASSWGGLGNTEAFF

V: TRBV5-8
CDR3: CASSLFQGLVDTQYF

V: TRBV24-1
CDR3: CATSDQRGGETQYF

V: TRBV18
CDR3: CASSSSGESLNYGYTF

V: TRBV25-1
CDR3: CASSPEGQGGGETQYF

V: TRBV15
CDR3: CATSRGDSGGSNEQFF

V: TRBV27
CDR3: CASSSTSSSYEQYF

V: TRBV7-9
CDR3: CASEAGRGSSYEQYF

V: TRBV27
CDR3: CASSLRGGSYGYTF

V: TRBV19
CDR3: CASSIGDRGNEQFF

V: TRBV6-2/TRBV6-3
CDR3: CASTGTSGIYEQYF

V: TRBV7-3
CDR3: CASSPLGGGLAGDLSTDTQYF

V: TRBV12-3/TRBV12-4
CDR3: CASSPGRGFYEQYF

V: TRBV6-1
CDR3: CASSTGLNKADTQYF

V: TRBV11-2
CDR3: CASSLDWTGGYEQYF

V: TRBV2
CDR3: CASAPTTRPGTDTQYF

V: TRBV27
CDR3: CASDQTSGVSYEQYF

V: TRBV5-6
CDR3: CASSLGRAAGSPLHF

V: TRBV6-1
CDR3: CASSFDRGATSSGANVLTF

V: TRBV7-6
CDR3: CASSLGGMLSGELFF

V: TRBV7-2
CDR3: CASSKPIRTSGMGETQYF

V: TRBV28
CDR3: CASSRTGYDTEAFF

V: TRBV28
CDR3: CASSLRHFTGSEGRNEQFF

V: TRBV7-2
CDR3: CASSTSSGTDTQYF

V: TRBV6-2/TRBV6-3
CDR3: CASSYGPGTDNEKLFF

V: TRBV28
CDR3: CASSSWTSGSYNEQFF

V: TRBV3-1
CDR3: CASSQGPGAGELFF

V: TRBV3-1
CDR3: CASSSGTGRLEQYF

V: TRBV24-1
CDR3: CAVKPGHSYEQCF

V: TRBV7-2
CDR3: CASSVGGVEEKLFF

V: TRBV7-9
CDR3: CASSLAGRGPDTQYF

V: TRBV12-3/TRBV12-4
CDR3: CASSLEAGQLIAGNTIYF

V: TRBV12-3/TRBV12-4
CDR3: CASRGTEGNTEAFF

V: TRBV12-3/TRBV12-4
CDR3: CASSLGAKAYYGYTF

V: TRBV28
CDR3: CASDGGTGGFYTQYF

V: TRBV2
CDR3: CASSEDRDTEAFF

V: TRBV24-1
CDR3: CATSDFRQGYGYTF

V: TRBV6-1
CDR3: CASQREVFGATGELFF

V: TRBV12-3/TRBV12-4
CDR3: CASSSGGTALSNQPQHF

V: TRBV2
CDR3: CASSGGTSGNEQFF

V: TRBV10-3
CDR3: CAISDGGGTDTQYF

V: TRBV10-3
CDR3: CAISGQANQPQHF

V: TRBV2
CDR3: CASSEAPGVTNEKLFF

V: TRBV5-6
CDR3: CASSPSAGNTIYF

V: TRBV29-1
CDR3: CSVAPHPRQGSLTGELFF